The TCR beta chain under discussion was sequenced for a study of T cell responses to AZD1222 COVID-19 vaccine (dated by TCRdb to 2020 to 2022). In the study overall: AZD1222 recipients given second doses at about 4 weeks or at about 12 weeks were pooled, since spike-specific TCR depth and breadth were not found to differ between the two schedules. A total of approximately 250 trial participants underwent TCR sequencing, of whom some 200 had received two doses of AZD1222 and about 25 had received two doses of the MenACWY control vaccine. Trial participants were enrolled into age subgroups of 18-55, 56-69 and 70-plus years, which contained approximately 150, 28 and 58 TCR-sequenced participants, respectively.

To note about this clone: The antigen it recognizes is unknown. Within one base of it there is no much larger clone, and no base qualities were kept.

The CDR3 regions of human TCRbeta chains were subjected to immunosequencing. The original methods were these. Repertoire TCRs were checked for matches against a reference library of SARS-CoV-2-specific TCRs that had been generated using the MIRA antigen-specificity platform. Breadth meant the fraction of unique TCRs that were SARS-CoV-2-associated, whereas depth meant the fraction of total T cells that were SARS-CoV-2-associated. Using the MIRA data, each spike-specific TCR was mapped to the spike region that the TCR reacts to and placed in a CD4 or CD8 class. Log10-transformed breadth and depth values were compared by one-way ANOVA with Sidak's multiple comparisons tests. TCRdb obtained this table from immuneACCESS and retained in-frame rearrangements with V and J assigned. These tables miss some clones; where compared with another copy, unresolved V genes account for less than half of the shortfall, and the remainder is unexplained. V and J calls plus clone size are reproduced from that table; the DNA served to infer D and trimming. The sample records roughly 28,000 clones, 89% of which are singletons. The leading ten clones occupy 1% to 1.5% of the sample.

Reading from cysteine to phenylalanine, the CDR3 counts 14 amino acids. Only the CDR3 DNA stays, 42 bases, in frame from base 1. The germline V gene provides CDR1 SGHRS and CDR2 YFSETQ. V ends up 2 bases short and J 7 bases short, with an unmatched junction base count of 6. Summary of the overall study and its limitations: Participants were mostly white British, with more females than males. The authors suggested clonal diversity may have been underestimated. Nearly half of unique spike-specific TCRs reportedly recognized epitopes outside regions mutated in the B.1.351 and B.1.1.7 variants. After two AZD1222 doses, spike-specific TCR breadth and depth were significantly higher than at day 0 and than in MenACWY recipients. Conclusions about previously exposed vaccinees were limited because only six AZD1222 recipients were SARS-CoV-2 seropositive at baseline. Because no day 14 peak-response samples were available, the repertoires could be characterized only after the peak T cell response. The 56-69-year group was small, and its depth increase did not reach significance, likely because of low power. CD4 TCRs associated with the vaccine covered the entire spike protein, and the dominant responses were in regions 160-218 and 743-854.

The time point label for this specimen denotes: baseline before first vaccination. Vaccinee samples were obtained from the UK trials COV001 and COV002, which included a single-blind randomized controlled phase 2/3 trial of AZD1222 (ChAdOx1 nCoV-19) in healthy adults. Trial participant PBMC samples were collected at day 0 and day 28 after the second dose for TCRbeta chain sequencing. The rearrangement joined TRBV5-1 to TRBJ1-1; a stretch of 9 junction bases matches TRBD1. This material consisted of peripheral blood, taken on day 0 of AZD1222 vaccination. This clonotype was obtained from an adult in good health. Here the CDR3 is given as CASSLYRGLDEAFF. The sequenced DNA is TGCGCCAGCAGCTTATACAGGGGGCTTGATGAAGCTTTCTTT.